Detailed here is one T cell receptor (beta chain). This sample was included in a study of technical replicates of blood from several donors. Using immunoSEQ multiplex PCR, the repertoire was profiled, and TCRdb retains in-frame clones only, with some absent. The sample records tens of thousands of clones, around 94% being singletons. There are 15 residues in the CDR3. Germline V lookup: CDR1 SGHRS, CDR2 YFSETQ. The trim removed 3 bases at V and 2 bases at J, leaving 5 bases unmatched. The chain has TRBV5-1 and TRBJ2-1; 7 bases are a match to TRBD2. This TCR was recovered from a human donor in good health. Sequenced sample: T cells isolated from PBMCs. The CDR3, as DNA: TGCGCCAGCAGCTCAACTAGCGCGGCCTACAATGAGCAGTTCTTC. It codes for CASSSTSAAYNEQFF.